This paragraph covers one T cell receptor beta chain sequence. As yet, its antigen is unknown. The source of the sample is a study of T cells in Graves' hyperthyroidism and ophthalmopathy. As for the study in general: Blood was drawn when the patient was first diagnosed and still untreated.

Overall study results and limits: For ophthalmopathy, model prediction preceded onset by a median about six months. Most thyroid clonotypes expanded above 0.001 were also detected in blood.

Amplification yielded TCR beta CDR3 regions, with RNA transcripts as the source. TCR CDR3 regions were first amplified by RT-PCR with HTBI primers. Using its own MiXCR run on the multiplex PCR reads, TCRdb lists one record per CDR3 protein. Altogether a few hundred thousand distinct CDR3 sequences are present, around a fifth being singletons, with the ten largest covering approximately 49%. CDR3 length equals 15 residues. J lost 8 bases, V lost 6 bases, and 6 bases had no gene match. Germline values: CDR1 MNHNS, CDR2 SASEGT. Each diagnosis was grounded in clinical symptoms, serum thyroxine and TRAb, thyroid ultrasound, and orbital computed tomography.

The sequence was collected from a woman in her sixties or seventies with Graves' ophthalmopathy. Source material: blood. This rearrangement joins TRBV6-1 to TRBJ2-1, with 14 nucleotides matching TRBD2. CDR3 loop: CASSRLAGGPDEQFF. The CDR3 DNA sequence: TGTGCCAGCAGCCGACTAGCGGGAGGGCCAGATGAGCAGTTCTTC.